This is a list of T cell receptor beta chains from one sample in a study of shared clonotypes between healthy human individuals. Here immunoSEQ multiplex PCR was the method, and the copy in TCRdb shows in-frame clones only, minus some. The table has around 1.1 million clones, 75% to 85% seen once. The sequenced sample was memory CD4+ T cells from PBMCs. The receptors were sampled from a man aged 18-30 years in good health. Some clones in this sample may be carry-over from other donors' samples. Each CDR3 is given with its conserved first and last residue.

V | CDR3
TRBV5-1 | CASSLEGQGNNEQFF
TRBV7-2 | CASSPRGIYYEQYF
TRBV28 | CASSLGLAGVYHTQYF
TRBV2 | CASSKRIVPYEQYF
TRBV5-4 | CASSQWGFGQPQHF
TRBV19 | CASSKTAGVLNQPQHF
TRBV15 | CATSRSLTSGTQFF
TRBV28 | CASSPARGFNEKLFF
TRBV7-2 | CASSFEQGAYEQYF
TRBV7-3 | CASSRQPNTEAFF